These T cell receptor beta chains were read from a single sample in a study of blood T cell repertoires in COVID-19. The method was immunoSEQ multiplex PCR; TCRdb's version includes in-frame clones alone and lacks a portion of them. The sample yields under 250,000 clones, over 70% seen once. The sample consisted of peripheral blood. The receptors come from a woman of 80 years or more with acute or convalescent COVID-19. The CDR3 runs from the conserved cysteine through the conserved F or W. The D gene is left open where the match is weak. Size is omitted from some rows. Given values are once, few, many or a class for expanded clones.

cdr3_length j_call v_call clone_size d_call cdr3_aa cdr3_nt
17 TRBJ2-1 TRBV14 . . CASSQLQGEGSYNEQFF TGTGCCAGCAGCCAACTACAGGGGGAGGGATCCTACAATGAGCAGTTCTTC
15 TRBJ2-7 TRBV4-2 few TRBD2 CASSHLAGGLNEQYF TGTGCCAGCAGCCACTTAGCGGGGGGGCTGAACGAGCAGTACTTC
14 TRBJ2-3 TRBV11-2 . TRBD1 CASSSDRVGDTQYF TGTGCCAGCAGCTCTGACAGGGTTGGAGATACGCAGTATTTT
14 TRBJ2-7 TRBV10-1 few . CASSESVSSYEQYF TGCGCCAGCAGTGAGTCTGTTAGCTCCTACGAGCAGTACTTC
13 TRBJ1-2 TRBV6-5 . . CASRYQGGHGYTF TGTGCCAGCAGATACCAGGGAGGACATGGCTACACCTTC
15 TRBJ2-3 TRBV9 few . CASSGQAGSTDTQYF TGTGCCAGCAGCGGACAGGCCGGAAGCACAGATACGCAGTATTTT
14 TRBJ2-5 TRBV6-5 . . CASRVGARGETQYF TGTGCCAGCAGGGTGGGGGCCCGTGGAGAGACCCAGTACTTC
13 TRBJ2-1 TRBV7-3 . TRBD1 CASSLDREGGQFF TGTGCCAGCAGTTTGGACAGGGAAGGAGGGCAGTTCTTC
19 TRBJ2-1 TRBV5-4 . TRBD2 CASSLIIGTSGGFYNEQFF TGTGCCAGCAGTTTAATCATCGGGACTAGCGGGGGGTTCTACAATGAGCAGTTCTTC
14 TRBJ1-5 TRBV6-5 . TRBD1 CASRGTGGNQPQHF TGTGCCAGCAGAGGTACAGGGGGCAATCAGCCCCAGCATTTT
16 TRBJ1-1 TRBV19 once TRBD1 CASKADRGPMNTEAFF TGTGCCAGCAAGGCGGACAGGGGCCCCATGAACACTGAAGCTTTCTTT
16 TRBJ2-5 TRBV19 few . CASSMGNSRGGETQYF TGTGCCAGTAGTATGGGGAACAGCCGAGGGGGAGAGACCCAGTACTTC
16 TRBJ2-3 TRBV9 . . CASSLGGGGPTDTQYF TGTGCCAGCAGCCTAGGGGGCGGGGGGCCTACAGATACGCAGTATTTT
16 TRBJ1-3 TRBV6-1 few TRBD1 CASSAMTGVSGNTIYF TGTGCCAGCAGTGCAATGACAGGGGTTAGTGGAAACACCATATATTTT
13 TRBJ1-2 TRBV30 . . CAWSVGDPYGYTF TGTGCCTGGAGTGTAGGAGATCCCTATGGCTACACCTTC
18 TRBJ2-4 TRBV18 . . CASSPPRMMNRSRVIQYF TGTGCCAGCTCACCACCAAGAATGATGAACAGGAGTCGAGTCATTCAGTACTTC
13 TRBJ2-3 TRBV24-1 once . CATSESRLDTQYF TGTGCCACCAGTGAATCGCGGCTAGATACGCAGTATTTT
15 TRBJ1-1 TRBV19 . TRBD1 CASRDREGLDTEAFF TGTGCCAGTAGGGACAGGGAGGGCTTAGACACTGAAGCTTTCTTT
17 TRBJ1-3 TRBV5-6 . . CASSLGPTGGSGNTIYF TGTGCCAGCAGCTTGGGCCCCACGGGGGGGTCTGGAAACACCATATATTTT
15 TRBJ1-5 TRBV15 . . CATSRVGTMNQPQHF TGTGCCACCAGCAGAGTTGGGACAATGAACCAGCCCCAGCATTTT
13 TRBJ2-3 TRBV12-3/TRBV12-4 once . CASSLIQADTQYF TGTGCCAGCAGTTTAATCCAGGCAGATACGCAGTATTTT
14 TRBJ2-1 TRBV5-1 . . CASSLEGTHWEQFF TGCGCCAGCAGCTTGGAAGGGACTCATTGGGAGCAGTTCTTC
15 TRBJ1-2 TRBV6-2/TRBV6-3 . . CASSYFREPSYGYTF TGTGCCAGCAGTTACTTCCGGGAGCCGAGCTATGGCTACACCTTC
16 TRBJ2-2 TRBV5-4 once . CASSLAGTSRTGELFF TGTGCCAGCAGCTTGGCGGGCACTAGCAGGACCGGGGAGCTGTTTTTT
14 TRBJ1-1 TRBV6-4 . TRBD1 CASGTGGANTEAFF TGTGCCAGCGGCACAGGGGGTGCGAACACTGAAGCTTTCTTT
16 TRBJ2-6 TRBV5-1 . . CASSLEGGGGANVLTF TGCGCCAGCAGTTTAGAAGGGGGTGGTGGGGCCAACGTCCTGACTTTC
15 TRBJ2-7 TRBV11-2 . TRBD2 CASSFRLAGTYEQYF TGTGCCAGCAGCTTTAGACTAGCGGGAACCTACGAGCAGTACTTC
15 TRBJ2-3 TRBV2 . . CASSYMMRDTDTQYF TGTGCCAGCAGCTATATGATGCGTGATACAGATACGCAGTATTTT
15 TRBJ2-5 TRBV11-2 . TRBD2 CASSLLAGVRETQYF TGTGCCAGCAGCTTACTAGCGGGGGTGCGGGAGACCCAGTACTTC
13 TRBJ2-1 TRBV6-5 . TRBD2 CASTSAGGGGQFF TGTGCCAGCACCTCTGCGGGGGGCGGGGGGCAGTTCTTC
13 TRBJ2-7 TRBV7-9 . TRBD1 CASSFAGGNEQYF TGTGCCAGCAGCTTCGCAGGGGGCAACGAGCAGTACTTC
13 TRBJ2-5 TRBV10-2 . TRBD2 CASSGGAFETQYF TGCGCCAGCAGCGGGGGGGCCTTCGAGACCCAGTACTTC